These 30 T cell receptor beta chains were all obtained from the same sample, sequenced in a study of T-cell reconstitution after alpha-beta-depleted transplantation in children. The TCRbeta library was prepared with unique molecular identifiers. TCRdb reanalysed the PCR reads using MiXCR and keeps one entry per CDR3 protein. Of a few hundred thousand distinct CDR3 sequences in the sample, around 18% were seen once. The sample in question was PBMCs from the stem cell graft donor, obtained from the stem cell graft. The source is a human donor who donated a stem cell graft to a child with acute lymphoblastic leukemia.

This clonotype occurred a few times. The chain carries TRBV12-5 and TRBJ1-3; D ambiguous. The V and J ends lost 0 bases and 0 bases respectively, with 15 bases between them. Looked up from germline, CDR1 is LGHNT and CDR2 is FRNRAP. This CDR3 is built from 18 residues. The CDR3: CASGLVRERNHSGNTIYF. For the CDR3, the DNA is TGTGCTAGTGGTTTGGTACGGGAGCGCAATCACTCTGGAAACACCATATATTTT.

This clonotype has more than one count but fewer than ten. This chain joins TRBV25-1 and TRBJ2-1, with D perhaps being TRBD1 or TRBD2 (6 bases each). Per the germline V gene, CDR1 is MGHDK and CDR2 is SYGVNS. V lost 5 bases to trimming and J lost 3 bases, with 11 bases between them. The CDR3 sequence is 14 residues long. In DNA form, the CDR3 reads TGTGCCAGCAGTCCCCGGGGGCACTACAATGAGCAGTTCTTC. It yields the protein CASSPRGHYNEQFF.

The V gene is TRBV20-1, the J gene TRBJ2-4; TRBD2 aligns across 9 bases. The CDR3 runs to 14 residues. V lost 5 bases and J lost 6; bases outside the gene matches: 8. Germline CDR1 and CDR2: DFQATT and SNEGSKA (reference sequence). Here the CDR3 reads CSACSGSSVNIQYF. Written as DNA, the CDR3 is TGCAGTGCTTGTAGCGGGAGTAGTGTAAACATTCAGTACTTC.

The rearrangement links TRBV11-2 to TRBJ2-3; 7 bases map to TRBD2. V lost 3 bases and J lost 9; bases outside the gene matches: 21. Germline V gives CDR1 SGHAT, CDR2 FQNNGV. The CDR3 covers 18 residues. CDR3 bases: TGTGCCAGCAGCTTCCTGGGGGGGGTAGCGGTCCGTGGTTGGACGCAGTATTTT. Translation gives CASSFLGGVAVRGWTQYF.

This clonotype was seen ten or more times. The chain has TRBV7-7 and TRBJ2-2; 7 bases align to TRBD1. The V segment lost 5 bases and the J segment 4 bases; nucleotides outside the gene matches: 4. From germline, CDR1 is SSHAT and CDR2 FNYEAQ (reference sequence). The length of the CDR3 is 14 residues. For the CDR3, the DNA is TGTGCCAGCAGCCCTGGGACAGTCACCGGGGAGCTGTTTTTT. This encodes CASSPGTVTGELFF. Full variable domain (rest looked up from reference TRBV7-7 and TRBJ2-2): GAGVSQSPRYKVTKRGQDVTLRCDPISSHATLYWYQQALGQGPEFLTYFNYEAQPDKSGLPSDRFSAERPEGSISTLTIQRTEQRDSAMYRCASSPGTVTGELFFGEGSRLTVL.

The rearrangement uses TRBV19 and TRBJ1-5; the D is unclear. V lost 5 bases and J 0 bases, leaving 11 bases between the germline ends. Germline V gene lookup returns CDR1 LNHDA and CDR2 SQIVND (reference sequence). This CDR3 is built from 15 residues. The CDR3 here is CASSPWKDSNQPQHF. The CDR3 DNA sequence: TGTGCCAGTAGTCCCTGGAAGGATAGCAATCAGCCCCAGCATTTT.

V and J are TRBV7-9 and TRBJ1-1; 8 positions match TRBD1. The CDR3 totals 15 residues. In germline, CDR1 is SEHNR, CDR2 FQNEAQ (reference sequence). Trimming removed 0 bases from V and 5 bases from J; junction bases left unmatched: 5. Here the CDR3 reads CASSLAPGGKTEAFF. CDR3 sequence (DNA): TGTGCCAGCAGCTTAGCCCCAGGGGGCAAAACTGAAGCTTTCTTT.

This clonotype was seen only a few times. The chain has TRBV29-1 and TRBJ2-1, with 12 bases lining up with TRBD2. The CDR3 spans 14 residues. The trim removed 3 bases at V and 11 bases at J, leaving 8 bases unmatched. Germline V gene lookup returns CDR1 SQVTM and CDR2 ANQGSEA. The CDR3 sequence: CSVEPGLAGPQQFF. CDR3 in DNA: TGCAGCGTTGAGCCGGGACTAGCGGGTCCCCAGCAGTTCTTC.

In its sample, this clonotype was seen a few times. The junction differs from germline at one of its ends, possibly a read error. This chain connects TRBV27 to TRBJ2-1; TRBD1 matches at 9 bases. There are 12 residues in the CDR3. The germline V gene has CDR1 MNHEY and CDR2 SMNVEV (reference sequence). In DNA form, the CDR3 reads TGTGCCAGCAGTTCCCGGGACAGGGCTACCCTCTTC. This sequence encodes CASSSRDRATLF.

The genes are TRBV5-5 and TRBJ1-5; D not certain. CDR1 SGHKS and CDR2 YYEKEE come from the germline V gene (reference sequence). V shed 0 bases and J shed 3 bases, with 13 bases lying between them. CDR3 size: 16 residues. The CDR3 DNA reads TGTGCCAGCAGCTTGGTTTCAGGTCAGTTCAATCAGCCCCAGCATTTT. It translates to CASSLVSGQFNQPQHF. The variable domain in full, completed from reference TRBV5-5 and TRBJ1-5, reads DAGVTQSPTHLIKTRGQQVTLRCSPISGHKSVSWYQQVLGQGPQFIFQYYEKEERGRGNFPDRFSARQFPNYSSELNVNALLLGDSALYLCASSLVSGQFNQPQHFGDGTRLSIL.

This clonotype has a handful of counts. The chain uses TRBV7-8 and TRBJ2-1; a weak D match, TRBD2 (6 bases). The CDR3 is made up of 14 amino acids. Trimming removed 4 bases at V and 6 bases at J, with 13 bases between. CDR1 and CDR2 from the germline V gene are SGHVS and FQNEAQ. In nucleotides, the CDR3 is TGTGCCAGCAGCTACTCGGAGGGCCCCAATGAGCAGTTCTTC. Translated, it gives CASSYSEGPNEQFF.

The rearrangement uses TRBV15 and TRBJ2-3; D is perhaps TRBD1 (6 bases). Germline V lookup: CDR1 LNHNV, CDR2 YYDKDF (reference sequence). The V and J ends lost 3 bases and 0 bases respectively, with 28 bases between them. The CDR3 loop spans 21 amino acids. Here the CDR3 reads CATSREVEWGRRSTSTDTQYF. The CDR3 DNA reads as TGTGCCACCAGCAGGGAGGTGGAGTGGGGGCGACGTTCTACTAGCACAGATACGCAGTATTTT.

The J gene is TRBJ2-7, the V gene TRBV27, with D possibly TRBD1 on 5 matching bases. V shed 4 bases and J shed 0 bases, with 7 bases lying between them. The CDR3 is 13 amino acids. Germline V gives CDR1 MNHEY, CDR2 SMNVEV (reference sequence). The CDR3 sequence is CASSWQGSYEQYF. The CDR3 bases are TGTGCCAGCAGTTGGCAGGGCTCCTACGAGCAGTACTTC.

V gene TRBV7-3 combines with J gene TRBJ1-2; 7 nucleotides agree with TRBD1. The CDR3 is 15 amino acids. V lost 2 bases, J lost 7 bases, and 10 bases stayed unmatched. CDR1 and CDR2 (germline): SGHTA, FQGTGA. Here the CDR3 DNA reads TGTGCCAGCAGCTTATATGAGGGGGCGTCGGTTGGCTACACCTTC. It specifies CASSLYEGASVGYTF.

This clonotype was picked up a small number of times. This chain links TRBV29-1 with TRBJ1-2; D is undetermined. This CDR3 contains 12 residues. Between the trimmed V and J ends, which lost 8 bases and 1 base, there was a span of 11 bases. Germline CDR1 reads SQVTM; CDR2 reads ANQGSEA. The CDR3 reads CSMHGSNYGYTF. The CDR3 DNA reads as TGCAGCATGCACGGAAGTAACTATGGCTACACCTTC.

The chain has TRBV20-1 and TRBJ2-1; 7 bases are a match to TRBD1. V lost 0 bases to trimming and J lost 1 base; unmatched junction nucleotides: 3. The CDR3 totals 15 residues. Germline lookup yields CDR1 DFQATT and CDR2 SNEGSKA (reference sequence). CDR3 amino acids: CSARDWDRSYNEQFF. For the CDR3, the DNA is TGCAGTGCTAGAGATTGGGACAGATCCTACAATGAGCAGTTCTTC.

CDR3 region: CASSQEGLAGRLIVEQFF. For the CDR3, the DNA is TGTGCCAGCAGCCAAGAAGGGCTAGCCGGGAGACTTATAGTTGAGCAGTTCTTC. The chain links TRBV4-2 to TRBJ2-1, with D maybe TRBD2 (6 bases). The CDR3 has 18 residues. CDR1 LGHNA and CDR2 YNFKEQ come from the germline V gene. V lost 0 bases and J 9 bases, leaving 24 bases between the germline ends.

The chain employs TRBV29-1 and TRBJ2-1; tentatively, D is TRBD2 (6 bases). Germline CDR1 SQVTM, CDR2 ANQGSEA. The V and J ends lost 1 base and 5 bases respectively, with 12 bases between them. The CDR3 has 14 amino acids. This CDR3 reads CSVEGLAPNNEQFF. CDR3 DNA: TGCAGCGTTGAAGGGCTAGCGCCTAACAATGAGCAGTTCTTC.

The J gene is TRBJ1-2, the V gene TRBV14, with 7 bases lining up with TRBD1. There are 15 residues in the CDR3. The V gene's germline CDR1 is SGHDN and CDR2 FVKESK. V trimming: 1 base; J trimming: 9 bases; junction bases outside the gene matches: 11. This CDR3 is CASSQGRWPGGSYTF. CDR3 nucleotides: TGTGCCAGCAGCCAAGGGCGGTGGCCAGGGGGAAGCTACACCTTC.

This clonotype was counted between two and nine times. The chain couples TRBV12-3 or TRBV12-4 to TRBJ1-5; 10 positions match TRBD1. Trimming cost V 3 bases and J 6 bases; bases outside gene matches: 2. This CDR3 contains 14 residues. For the CDR3, the DNA is TGTGCCAGCAGTTTGACAGGGGGCGGTCAGCCCCAGCATTTT. Translated, it gives CASSLTGGGQPQHF.

The genes are TRBV5-1 and TRBJ2-1, with 7 bases identical to TRBD2. The germline gives CDR1 SGHRS, CDR2 YFSETQ. CDR3 length equals 13 residues. The V and J ends lost 4 bases and 8 bases, in that order; junction bases with no gene match: 6. The CDR3 loop is CASSRTSEHEQFF. The CDR3 DNA sequence: TGCGCCAGCAGCCGCACTAGCGAGCATGAGCAGTTCTTC.

The chain carries TRBV29-1 and TRBJ1-1; the D gene is possibly TRBD1 (6 bases). The CDR3 contains 12 residues. V shed 8 bases and J shed 0 bases, with 10 bases lying between them. Germline-derived CDR1 and CDR2 are SQVTM and ANQGSEA. In nucleotides, the CDR3 is TGCAGCATGGACAGAATGAACACTGAAGCTTTCTTT. The encoded protein is CSMDRMNTEAFF.

The rearrangement links TRBV7-9 to TRBJ1-4; D is unresolved. The CDR3 sequence is 15 residues long. CDR1 is SEHNR, CDR2 FQNEAQ, per germline (reference sequence). Trimming left V 2 bases short and J 8 bases short, with 15 bases between. The CDR3 sequence is CASSLSPGSGEKLFF. The CDR3 nucleotides read TGTGCCAGCAGCTTAAGCCCGGGATCGGGCGAAAAACTGTTTTTT.

This clonotype occurred a few times. The rearrangement links TRBV27 to TRBJ2-7, with D possibly TRBD1 on 5 matching bases. V lost 1 base to trimming and J lost 1 base, with 8 bases between them. Looked up from germline, CDR1 is MNHEY and CDR2 is SMNVEV (reference sequence). The length of the CDR3 is 14 residues. The CDR3 reads CASSLYSGSYEQYF. CDR3 sequence (DNA): TGTGCCAGCAGTTTATATTCAGGGTCCTACGAGCAGTACTTC.

This clonotype showed up just a few times. The CDR3 protein is CASSLWSDTGELFF. CDR3 in DNA: TGTGCCAGCAGTTTATGGTCAGACACCGGGGAGCTGTTTTTT. This chain connects TRBV27 to TRBJ2-2; D unclear. Trimming took 1 base from V and 3 from J, leaving 6 bases between them. CDR3 length: 14 residues. Per germline, CDR1 MNHEY and CDR2 SMNVEV (reference sequence).

The chain carries TRBV5-1 and TRBJ2-5, with TRBD2 matching over 9 bases. Germline loops: CDR1 SGHRS, CDR2 YFSETQ. Trimming took 0 bases from V and 2 from J; bases not matched to a gene: 5. The CDR3 length is 16 residues. CDR3 coding DNA: TGCGCCAGCAGCTTGGTTAGCGGGAGCGGGCAAGAGACCCAGTACTTC. Protein sequence: CASSLVSGSGQETQYF.

V gene TRBV29-1 combines with J gene TRBJ2-1; D possibly corresponds to TRBD2 (6 bases). The CDR3 runs 14 residues. V was cut by 8 bases and J by 8 bases, with 22 bases left in between. CDR1 is SQVTM and CDR2 is ANQGSEA in the germline V gene. The CDR3 DNA is TGCAGCTCCTCGCGGTCGCGGGAAGCAGATGAGCAGTTCTTC. Amino acid sequence: CSSSRSREADEQFF.

This clonotype was recorded a few times. The V and J genes are TRBV12-3 or TRBV12-4 and TRBJ1-1; D is possibly TRBD1 (6 bases). Trimming removed 5 bases from V and 10 bases from J, with 14 bases in between. This CDR3 region has 12 residues. The CDR3 DNA sequence: TGTGCCAGCAGTCCAGACAGGCGGCGAGCTTTCTTT. Translating gives CASSPDRRRAFF.

This rearrangement joins TRBV3-1 to TRBJ2-5, with TRBD1 identical over 9 bases. With V trimmed by 0 bases and J by 5 bases, 4 bases remained unmatched. The germline CDR1 and CDR2 sequences are LGHDT and YNNKEL (reference sequence). CDR3 length: 15 amino acids. CDR3 DNA sequence: TGTGCCAGCAGCCAAGAAGGGACAGGGAGTGAGACCCAGTACTTC. As protein: CASSQEGTGSETQYF.

This clonotype occurred a few times. The chain joins TRBV5-1 to TRBJ1-5; a possible D gene is TRBD1 (6 bases). Germline CDR1 SGHRS, CDR2 YFSETQ. The V gene lost 3 bases and the J gene lost 4 bases, with 11 bases spanning the gap. There are 14 residues in the CDR3. The CDR3 DNA is TGCGCCAGCAGCTGGGGGGGCGTGAATCAGCCCCAGCATTTT. Translation gives CASSWGGVNQPQHF. Drawing the rest from reference TRBV5-1 and TRBJ1-5, the complete variable domain is KAGVTQTPRYLIKTRGQQVTLSCSPISGHRSVSWYQQTPGQGLQFLFEYFSETQRNKGNFPGRFSGRQFSNSRSEMNVSTLELGDSALYLCASSWGGVNQPQHFGDGTRLSIL.